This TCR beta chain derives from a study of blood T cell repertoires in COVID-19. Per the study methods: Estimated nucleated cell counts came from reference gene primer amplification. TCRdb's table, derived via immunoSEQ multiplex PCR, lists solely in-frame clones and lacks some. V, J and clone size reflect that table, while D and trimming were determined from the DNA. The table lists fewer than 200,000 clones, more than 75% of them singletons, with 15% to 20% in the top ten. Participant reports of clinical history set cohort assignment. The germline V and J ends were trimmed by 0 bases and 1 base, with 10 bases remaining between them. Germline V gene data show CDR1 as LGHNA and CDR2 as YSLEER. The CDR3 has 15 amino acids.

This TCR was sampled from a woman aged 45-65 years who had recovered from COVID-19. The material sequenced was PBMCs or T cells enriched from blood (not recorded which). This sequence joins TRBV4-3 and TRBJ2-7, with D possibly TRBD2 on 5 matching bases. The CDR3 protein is CASSQDFEGSYEQYF. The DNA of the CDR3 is TGCGCCAGCAGCCAAGATTTTGAGGGATCCTACGAGCAGTACTTC.